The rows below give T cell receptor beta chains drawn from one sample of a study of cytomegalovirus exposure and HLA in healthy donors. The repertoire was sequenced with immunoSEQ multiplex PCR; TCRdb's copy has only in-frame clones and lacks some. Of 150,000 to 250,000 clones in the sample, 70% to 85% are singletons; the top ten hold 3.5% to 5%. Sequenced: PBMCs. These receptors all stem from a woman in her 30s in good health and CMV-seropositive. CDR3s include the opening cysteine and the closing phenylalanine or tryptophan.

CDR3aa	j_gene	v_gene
CASSLGTGSGNTIYF	TRBJ1-3	TRBV5-1
CATKESQTADTQYF	TRBJ2-3	TRBV27
CSSSSLTSGSGGTDTQYF	TRBJ2-3	TRBV7-9
CAARAGRSYEQYF	TRBJ2-7	TRBV6-1
CAWSVSLGAGAYNEQFF	TRBJ2-1	TRBV30
CASSPQLAGVVYEQYF	TRBJ2-7	TRBV14
CSVDFWGDRANNEQFF	TRBJ2-1	TRBV29-1
CASSSGQSGFQETQYF	TRBJ2-5	TRBV5-4
CASSLLGQGTEAFF	TRBJ1-1	TRBV5-5
CASSQDRTASFQPQHF	TRBJ1-5	TRBV4-3
CASSQDLRRAGGNEQFF	TRBJ2-1	TRBV4-2
CASSRGASSTDTQYF	TRBJ2-3	TRBV4-1
CASSQRTGGAFF	TRBJ1-1	TRBV27
CASSLLLLYQETQYF	TRBJ2-5	TRBV7-9
CASSTGTGVYEQYF	TRBJ2-7	TRBV6-1
CASSTSRRGGSGYTF	TRBJ1-2	TRBV10-2
CSVEGGQGERNEQFF	TRBJ2-1	TRBV29-1
CASSLRLAGNNEQFF	TRBJ2-1	TRBV13
CASSLSPGQDTEAFF	TRBJ1-1	TRBV5-1
CASSLSLGDEQFF	TRBJ2-1	TRBV7-9
CASSPNPRDPYEQYF	TRBJ2-7	TRBV7-6
CASSPPGLGYNEQFF	TRBJ2-1	TRBV6-6
CASSYSRGGYGYTF	TRBJ1-2	TRBV6-5
CASSFRGEQYF	TRBJ2-7	TRBV27
CASSAQPGTGGTYGYTF	TRBJ1-2	TRBV6-1
CASSIDGLVWGYTF	TRBJ1-2	TRBV19
CASSPRGAVYGYTF	TRBJ1-2	TRBV4-1